What follows describes a single TCR beta chain. The entry originates in a study of cytotoxic CD8 clonotypes in ibrutinib-treated CLL. The germline V gene has CDR1 MGHDK and CDR2 SYGVNS. There are 15 residues in the CDR3. The V end was cut by 3 bases, the J end by 3 bases, with 12 bases between. The source of about 1.9 micrograms of genomic DNA for TCR beta libraries was cryopreserved PBMCs. Data came from immunoSEQ multiplex PCR; TCRdb stores just in-frame clones and leaves some out. This sample has roughly 40,000 clones, with roughly 65% found just once. The chain combines TRBV25-1 with TRBJ1-3; no reliable D call. The TCR was taken from a human donor with chronic lymphocytic leukemia. The input for sequencing was PBMCs, taken at disease progression, from a patient treated with ibrutinib. This CDR3 is CASSEAGRIGNTIYF. The CDR3 region has the DNA TGTGCCAGCAGTGAGGCGGGGAGAATTGGAAACACCATATATTTT.